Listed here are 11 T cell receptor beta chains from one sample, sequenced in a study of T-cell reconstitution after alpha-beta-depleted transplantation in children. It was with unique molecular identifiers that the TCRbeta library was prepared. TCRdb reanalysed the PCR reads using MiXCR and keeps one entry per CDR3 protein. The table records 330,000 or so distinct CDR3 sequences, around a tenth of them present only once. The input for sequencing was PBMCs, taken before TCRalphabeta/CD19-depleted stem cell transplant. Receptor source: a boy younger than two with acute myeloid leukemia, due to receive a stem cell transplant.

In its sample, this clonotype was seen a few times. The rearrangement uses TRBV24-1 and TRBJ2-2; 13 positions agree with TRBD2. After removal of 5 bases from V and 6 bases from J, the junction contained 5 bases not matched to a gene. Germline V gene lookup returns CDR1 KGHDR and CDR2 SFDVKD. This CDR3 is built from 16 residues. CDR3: CATSGGLAGSAGELFF. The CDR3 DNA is TGTGCCACCAGTGGGGGACTAGCGGGAAGTGCCGGGGAGCTGTTTTTT.

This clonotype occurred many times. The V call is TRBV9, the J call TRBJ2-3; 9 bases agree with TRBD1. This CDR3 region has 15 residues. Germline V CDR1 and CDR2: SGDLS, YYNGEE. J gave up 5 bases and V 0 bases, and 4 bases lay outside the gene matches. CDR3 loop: CASSVVTTGGDTQYF. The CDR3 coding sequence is TGTGCCAGCAGCGTAGTGACGACAGGGGGAGATACGCAGTATTTT. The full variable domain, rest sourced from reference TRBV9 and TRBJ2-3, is DSGVTQTPKHLITATGQRVTLRCSPRSGDLSVYWYQQSLDQGLQFLIQYYNGEERAKGNILERFSAQQFPDLHSELNLSSLELGDSALYFCASSVVTTGGDTQYFGPGTRLTVL.

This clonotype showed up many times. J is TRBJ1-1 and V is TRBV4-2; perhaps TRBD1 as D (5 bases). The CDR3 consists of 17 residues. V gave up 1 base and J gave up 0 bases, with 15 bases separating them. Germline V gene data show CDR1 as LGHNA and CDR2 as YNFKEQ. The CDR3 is CASSQVRYNRLNTEAFF. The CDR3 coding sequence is TGTGCCAGCAGCCAAGTCCGGTATAACAGGCTGAACACTGAAGCTTTCTTT.

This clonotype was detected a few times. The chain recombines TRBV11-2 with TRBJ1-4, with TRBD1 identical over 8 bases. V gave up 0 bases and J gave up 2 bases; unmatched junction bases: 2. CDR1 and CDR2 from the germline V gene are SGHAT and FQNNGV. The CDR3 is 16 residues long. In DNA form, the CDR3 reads TGTGCCAGCAGCTTAGACCGGACAGGGACTAATGAAAAACTGTTTTTT. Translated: CASSLDRTGTNEKLFF.

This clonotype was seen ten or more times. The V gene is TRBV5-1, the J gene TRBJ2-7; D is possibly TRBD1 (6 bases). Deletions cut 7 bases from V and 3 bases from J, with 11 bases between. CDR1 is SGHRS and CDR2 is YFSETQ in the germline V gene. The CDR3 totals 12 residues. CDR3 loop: CASRRTDYEQYF. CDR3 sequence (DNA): TGCGCCAGCCGACGGACAGACTACGAGCAGTACTTC.

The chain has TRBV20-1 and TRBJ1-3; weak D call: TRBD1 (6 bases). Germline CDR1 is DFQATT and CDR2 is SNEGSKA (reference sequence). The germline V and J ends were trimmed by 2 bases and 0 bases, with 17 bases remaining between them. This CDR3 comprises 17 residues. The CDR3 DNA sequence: TGCAGTGCTAGACGGGCAGGGGCCTGGGCCTCTGGAAACACCATATATTTT. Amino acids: CSARRAGAWASGNTIYF.

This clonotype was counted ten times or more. In DNA, the CDR3 is TGTGCCAGCAGCTTGCCGGGGCCCTACGAGCAGTACTTC. The encoded protein is CASSLPGPYEQYF. J is TRBJ2-7 and V is TRBV5-5, with D tentatively TRBD1 or TRBD2 (5 bases each). The V end lost 1 base, the J end lost 2 bases, and 7 bases lay between the germline ends. CDR1 is SGHKS and CDR2 is YYEKEE in the germline V gene (reference sequence). The CDR3 loop spans 13 amino acids.

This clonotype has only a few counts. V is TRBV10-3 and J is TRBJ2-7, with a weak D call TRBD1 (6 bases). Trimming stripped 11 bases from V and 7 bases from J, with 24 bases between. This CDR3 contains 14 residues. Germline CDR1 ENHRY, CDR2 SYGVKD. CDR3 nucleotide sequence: TGTGCCGTTTCCCTTCAAGGGGGTTTGAGGGAGCAGTACTTC. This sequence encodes CAVSLQGGLREQYF.

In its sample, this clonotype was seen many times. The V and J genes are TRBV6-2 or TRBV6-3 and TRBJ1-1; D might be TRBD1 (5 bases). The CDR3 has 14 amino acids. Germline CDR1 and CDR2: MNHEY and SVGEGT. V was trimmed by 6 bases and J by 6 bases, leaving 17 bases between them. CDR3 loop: CASSLRVVNPEAFF. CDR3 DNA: TGTGCCAGCAGCCTCAGGGTAGTTAACCCTGAAGCTTTCTTT.

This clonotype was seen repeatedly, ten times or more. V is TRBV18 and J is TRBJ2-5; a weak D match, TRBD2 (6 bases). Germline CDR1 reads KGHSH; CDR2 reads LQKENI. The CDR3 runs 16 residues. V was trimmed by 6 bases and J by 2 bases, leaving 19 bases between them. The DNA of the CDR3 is TGTGCCAGCTCGCTGGGAACAGGAGGGAGGCAAGAGACCCAGTACTTC. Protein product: CASSLGTGGRQETQYF.

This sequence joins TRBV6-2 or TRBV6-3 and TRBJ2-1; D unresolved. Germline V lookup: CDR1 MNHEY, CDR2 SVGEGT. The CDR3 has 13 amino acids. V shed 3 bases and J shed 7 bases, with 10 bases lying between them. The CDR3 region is CASSYFDPNEQFF. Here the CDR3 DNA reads TGTGCCAGCAGTTATTTCGACCCTAATGAGCAGTTCTTC.